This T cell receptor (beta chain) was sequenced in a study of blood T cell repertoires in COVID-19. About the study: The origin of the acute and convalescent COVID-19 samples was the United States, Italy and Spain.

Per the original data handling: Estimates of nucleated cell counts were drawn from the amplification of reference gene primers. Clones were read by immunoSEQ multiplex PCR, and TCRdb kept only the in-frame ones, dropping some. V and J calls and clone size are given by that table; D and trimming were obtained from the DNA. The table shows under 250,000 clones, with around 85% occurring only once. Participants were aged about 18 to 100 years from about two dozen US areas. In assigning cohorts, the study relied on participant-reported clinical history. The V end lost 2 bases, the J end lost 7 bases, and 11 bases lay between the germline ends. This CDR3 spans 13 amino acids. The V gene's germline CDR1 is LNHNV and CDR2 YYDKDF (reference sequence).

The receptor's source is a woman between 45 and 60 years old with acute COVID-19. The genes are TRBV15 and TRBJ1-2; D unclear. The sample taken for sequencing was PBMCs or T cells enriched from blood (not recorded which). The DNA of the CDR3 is TGTGCCACCAGCAGATCCCAGAGCGGTGGCTACACCTTC. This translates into CATSRSQSGGYTF.